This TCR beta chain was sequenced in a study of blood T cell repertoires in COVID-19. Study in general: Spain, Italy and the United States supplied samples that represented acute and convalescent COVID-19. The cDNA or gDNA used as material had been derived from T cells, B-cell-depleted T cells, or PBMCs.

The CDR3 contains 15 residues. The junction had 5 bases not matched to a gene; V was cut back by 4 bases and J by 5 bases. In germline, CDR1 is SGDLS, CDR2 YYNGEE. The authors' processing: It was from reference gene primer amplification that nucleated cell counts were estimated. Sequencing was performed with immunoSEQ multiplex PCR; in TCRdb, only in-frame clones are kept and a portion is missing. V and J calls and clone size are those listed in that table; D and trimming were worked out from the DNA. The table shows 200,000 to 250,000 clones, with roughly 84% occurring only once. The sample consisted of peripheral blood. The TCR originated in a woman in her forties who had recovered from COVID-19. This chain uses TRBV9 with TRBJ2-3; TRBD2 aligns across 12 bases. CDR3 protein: CASSWTSGEVDTQYF. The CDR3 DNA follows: TGTGCCAGCAGCTGGACTAGCGGGGAAGTAGATACGCAGTATTTT.